This TCR beta chain was identified in a study of cytomegalovirus exposure and HLA in healthy donors. The PCR employed 60 Vbeta primers together with 13 Jbeta primers. Produced via immunoSEQ multiplex PCR; TCRdb's table is partial and in-frame only. The sample records around 160,000 clones, over 60% being singletons. This clone came up once. What it recognizes is unknown. CDR1 and CDR2 from the germline V gene are SQVTM and ANQGSEA. V gave up 5 bases and J gave up 4 bases, with 15 bases separating them. This CDR3 is 13 amino acids long. Findings and limits, study-wide: A list of roughly 180 TCR beta chains associated with cytomegalovirus was given. Earlier results showed most TCR beta V segments being productive about 90% or about 30% of the time. CMV serostatus was the only recorded immune exposure for donors.

The sequencing sample was made of PBMCs. This receptor was identified in a man aged 35 to 55 in good health and CMV-seropositive. The chain recombines TRBV29-1 with TRBJ2-7, with D tentatively TRBD1 (5 bases). The CDR3 protein is CSVMTETEYEQYF. The CDR3 DNA sequence: TGCAGCGTTATGACAGAAACAGAATACGAGCAGTACTTC.